This TCR beta chain was recovered during a study of blood T cell repertoires in COVID-19. For the study at large: The samples span acute and convalescent COVID-19 from the United States, Italy and Spain. In each case, the material was cDNA or gDNA derived from T cells, B-cell-depleted T cells, or PBMCs.

In the source study's methods: It was from reference gene primer amplification that nucleated cell counts were estimated. TCRdb's table, derived via immunoSEQ multiplex PCR, lists solely in-frame clones and lacks some. The V and J calls and clone size are taken from that table; D and trimming were inferred from the DNA. The repertoire holds nearly 100,000 clones, with roughly 79% as singletons. Germline values: CDR1 SGHAT, CDR2 FQNNGV. There are 15 residues in the CDR3. The V gene lost 2 bases and the J gene lost 0 bases, with 10 bases spanning the gap. The sequencing input was peripheral blood. This sequence originates from an older man with acute or convalescent COVID-19. The genes are TRBV11-2 and TRBJ1-1; TRBD1 is a possible D gene (5 bases). The CDR3 sequence: CASSLYQGMNTEAFF. CDR3 sequence (DNA): TGTGCCAGCAGCTTATATCAGGGAATGAACACTGAAGCTTTCTTT. Looking up the rest from reference TRBV11-2 and TRBJ1-1 gives the full variable domain: EAGVAQSPRYKIIEKRQSVAFWCNPISGHATLYWYQQILGQGPKLLIQFQNNGVVDDSQLPKDRFSAERLKGVDSTLKIQPAKLEDSAVYLCASSLYQGMNTEAFFGQGTRLTVV.